These 14 T cell receptor beta chains came from one sample sequenced in a study of T cell responses to AZD1222 COVID-19 vaccine. TCRdb's table, derived via immunoSEQ multiplex PCR, lists solely in-frame clones and lacks some. In the table there are approximately 100,000 clones, about nine tenths of which are singletons. The material was peripheral blood, obtained on day 0 of AZD1222 vaccination. The receptors stem from an adult in good health.

The V call is TRBV11-2, the J call TRBJ2-5; 14 nucleotides agree with TRBD2. The CDR3 has 17 residues. J gave up 4 bases and V 1 base, and 5 bases lay outside the gene matches. CDR1 is SGHAT, CDR2 FQNNGV, per germline. The CDR3 region has the DNA TGTGCCAGCAGCTTAGGGGGACTAGCGGGGGCCCGAGAGACCCAGTACTTC. Residues: CASSLGGLAGARETQYF.

The chain employs TRBV28 and TRBJ2-1; D gene unclear. V lost 6 bases and J 2 bases, leaving 14 bases between the germline ends. Germline CDR1 and CDR2: MDHEN and SYDVKM. The CDR3 consists of 15 residues. CDR3 sequence (DNA): TGTGCCAGCAGATCAGAGAAGCGCCCCTACAATGAGCAGTTCTTC. Translation: CASRSEKRPYNEQFF. Supplemented by reference TRBV28 and TRBJ2-1, the full variable domain reads DVKVTQSSRYLVKRTGEKVFLECVQDMDHENMFWYRQDPGLGLRLIYFSYDVKMKEKGDIPEGYSVSREKKERFSLILESASTNQTSMYLCASRSEKRPYNEQFFGPGTRLTVL.

CDR3 region: CASSLDSVYGYTF. The CDR3 bases are TGTGCCAGCAGCCTGGACAGCGTTTATGGCTACACCTTC. This chain links TRBV5-4 with TRBJ1-2, with D possibly TRBD1 on 6 matching bases. Germline-derived CDR1 and CDR2 are SGHNT and YYREEE (reference sequence). V dropped 4 bases and J dropped 5 bases, with 12 bases sitting between them. The CDR3 runs 13 residues.

This sequence joins TRBV2 and TRBJ2-5; 9 bases align to TRBD1. There are 15 residues in the CDR3. V shed 6 bases and J 4 bases; nucleotides not matched to a gene: 9. CDR1 and CDR2 (germline): SNHLY, FYNNEI. The CDR3 here is CASSPDRGSGETQYF. CDR3 coding DNA: TGTGCCAGCAGCCCCGACAGGGGGTCTGGAGAGACCCAGTACTTC.

DNA of the CDR3: TGTGCCAGTAGTATCCAGGGTCCCTACAATGAGCAGTTCTTC. Its translation: CASSIQGPYNEQFF. V is TRBV19 and J is TRBJ2-1, with a tentative D call TRBD1 (5 bases). Trimming took 3 bases from V and 2 from J, leaving 8 bases between them. This CDR3 region has 14 residues. The germline V gene has CDR1 LNHDA and CDR2 SQIVND (reference sequence).

The chain is built from TRBV27 and TRBJ2-7; D may be TRBD1 or TRBD2 (6 bases each). CDR3 length: 15 amino acids. Looked up from germline, CDR1 is MNHEY and CDR2 is SMNVEV (reference sequence). Trimming pared 5 bases from V and 2 bases from J, leaving 16 bases between. The CDR3 bases are TGTGCCAGCAGTAACCAACCGGGGGCCCCCTACGAGCAGTACTTC. Translation: CASSNQPGAPYEQYF.

The chain has TRBV6-4 and TRBJ1-6; D is undetermined. V was pared by 0 bases and J by 9 bases, with 12 bases between. The CDR3 extends over 15 amino acids. Looked up from germline, CDR1 is MRHNA and CDR2 is SNTAGT. CDR3 sequence (DNA): TGTGCCAGCAGTGACTCGGCAGAACTAACTTCACCCCTCCACTTT. Amino acids: CASSDSAELTSPLHF.

V and J are TRBV15 and TRBJ2-3, with D perhaps matching TRBD1 or TRBD2 (7 bases each). V shed 1 base and J shed 5 bases, with 16 bases lying between them. Germline V gene data show CDR1 as LNHNV and CDR2 as YYDKDF (reference sequence). There are 16 residues in the CDR3. The CDR3 DNA is TGTGCCACCAGCAGAGCAGACAGGGAGGGAAGAGATACGCAGTATTTT. Translation: CATSRADREGRDTQYF.

This clone was observed a single time. This sequence joins TRBV18 and TRBJ1-3; 7 positions match TRBD1. J gave up 5 bases and V 6 bases, and 19 bases lay outside the gene matches. This CDR3 spans 18 amino acids. CDR1 KGHSH and CDR2 LQKENI come from the germline V gene. CDR3 region: CASSQQSPRQGSRNTIYF. CDR3 DNA: TGTGCCAGCTCTCAACAAAGCCCCCGACAGGGAAGTAGAAACACCATATATTTT. Variable domain in full (rest from reference TRBV18 and TRBJ1-3): NAGVMQNPRHLVRRRGQEARLRCSPMKGHSHVYWYRQLPEEGLKFMVYLQKENIIDESGMPKERFSAEFPKEGPSILRIQQVVRGDSAAYFCASSQQSPRQGSRNTIYFGEGSWLTVV.

This chain's CDR3 is CASSFSPTANTGELFF. The CDR3 DNA is TGTGCCAGCAGCTTCTCACCGACAGCGAACACCGGGGAGCTGTTTTTT. The chain joins TRBV11-3 to TRBJ2-2, with a tentative D call TRBD1 (5 bases). V lost 3 bases and J 0 bases, leaving 11 bases between the germline ends. Germline lookup yields CDR1 SGHNT and CDR2 YENEEA. The CDR3 covers 16 residues.

This sequence joins TRBV6-6 and TRBJ1-6, with D tentatively TRBD1 (5 bases). Deletions cut 6 bases from V and 14 bases from J, with 20 bases between. The length of the CDR3 is 14 residues. CDR1 is MNHNY and CDR2 is SVGAGI in the germline V gene (reference sequence). The CDR3 bases are TGTGCCAGCAGCCACATGGGACCGGGTATGGCCCTCCACTTT. This gives the protein CASSHMGPGMALHF.

The chain couples TRBV7-3 to TRBJ1-1, with D possibly matching TRBD1 (5 bases). Germline lookup yields CDR1 SGHTA and CDR2 FQGTGA. Trimming shortened V by 5 bases and J by 4 bases, and 14 bases separated the two germline ends. CDR3 length: 14 amino acids. The CDR3: CASSRTEGFTEAFF. The CDR3 DNA reads as TGTGCCAGCAGCCGGACGGAGGGGTTCACTGAAGCTTTCTTT. The entire variable domain, with the rest obtained from reference TRBV7-3 and TRBJ1-1, is as follows: GAGVSQTPSNKVTEKGKYVELRCDPISGHTALYWYRQSLGQGPEFLIYFQGTGAADDSGLPNDRFFAVRPEGSVSTLKIQRTERGDSAVYLCASSRTEGFTEAFFGQGTRLTVV.

V gene TRBV19 combines with J gene TRBJ2-2; 9 bases are a match to TRBD1. Germline V CDR1 and CDR2: LNHDA, SQIVND (reference sequence). Germline trimming cut 4 bases from V and 2 bases from J; bases unmatched to any gene: 5. There are 16 residues in the CDR3. CDR3 loop: CASSTRDRVNTGELFF. The CDR3 DNA sequence: TGTGCCAGTAGTACCCGGGACAGGGTTAACACCGGGGAGCTGTTTTTT. The entire variable domain, with the rest obtained from reference TRBV19 and TRBJ2-2, is as follows: DGGITQSPKYLFRKEGQNVTLSCEQNLNHDAMYWYRQDPGQGLRLIYYSQIVNDFQKGDIAEGYSVSREKKESFPLTVTSAQKNPTAFYLCASSTRDRVNTGELFFGEGSRLTVL.

This chain links TRBV6-1 with TRBJ2-3; D perhaps matches TRBD1 (6 bases). Deletions cut 4 bases from V and 0 bases from J, with 14 bases between. Germline assignment: CDR1 MNHNS and CDR2 SASEGT. The CDR3 covers 16 residues. The DNA for the CDR3 is TGTGCCAGCAGTGGGCTCAGGGGATCTAGCACAGATACGCAGTATTTT. It yields the protein CASSGLRGSSTDTQYF.